This T cell receptor beta chain was profiled in a study of shared clonotypes between healthy human individuals. Study-wide results and caveats: The diversity represented, both genetic and in exposure history, was limited by few donors. Roughly 5% was the fraction of naive CD4 clonotypes found shared across several donors.

The CDR3 consists of 12 residues. Germline V gives CDR1 SGHDT, CDR2 YYEEEE. Losses at the gene ends were 5 bases for V and 2 bases for J; bases not matched to a gene: 0. Source study methods: Filtering of immunoSEQ junctional sequences could not match full-length read filtering. TCRdb's table, derived via immunoSEQ multiplex PCR, lists solely in-frame clones and lacks some. V, J and clone size were drawn from that table, and D and trimming were deduced from the DNA. The table lists 2 million to 3 million clones, approximately 92% of them singletons. On this clone: Its target is not known.

The chain combines TRBV5-6 with TRBJ1-2, with 7 bases identical to TRBD1. The sequenced material came from naive CD4+ T cells sorted from blood. Documented subset: CD45RA+ positively selected. The source is a young man in good health. CDR3 sequence (DNA): TGTGCCAGCAGACAGGGGAACTATGGCTACACCTTC. Translating it yields CASRQGNYGYTF.